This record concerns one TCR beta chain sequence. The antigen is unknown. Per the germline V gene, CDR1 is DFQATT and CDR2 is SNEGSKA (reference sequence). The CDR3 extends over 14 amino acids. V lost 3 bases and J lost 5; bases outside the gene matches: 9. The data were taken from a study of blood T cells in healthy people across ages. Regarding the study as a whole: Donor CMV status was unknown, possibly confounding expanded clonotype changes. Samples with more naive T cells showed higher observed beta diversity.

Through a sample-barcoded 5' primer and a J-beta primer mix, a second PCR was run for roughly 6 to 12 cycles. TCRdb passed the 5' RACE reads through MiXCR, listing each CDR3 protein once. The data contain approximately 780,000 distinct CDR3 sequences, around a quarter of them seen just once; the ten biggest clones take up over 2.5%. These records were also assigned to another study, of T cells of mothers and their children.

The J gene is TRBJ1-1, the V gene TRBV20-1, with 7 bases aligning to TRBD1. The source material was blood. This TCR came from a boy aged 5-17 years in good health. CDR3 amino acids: CSASSGGRGTEAFF. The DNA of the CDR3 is TGCAGTGCTAGTTCAGGGGGGAGAGGTACTGAAGCTTTCTTT.